These 22 T cell receptor beta chains originate from one sample sequenced in a study of blood T cell repertoires in COVID-19. The protocol was immunoSEQ multiplex PCR, while the TCRdb copy is restricted to in-frame clones and leaves out a portion. The data contain around 300,000 clones, about 87% of them singletons. Sequencing input: PBMCs or T cells enriched from blood (not recorded which). Receptors were obtained from a woman aged 45-65 years who had recovered from COVID-19.

This clone was observed a few times. The chain links TRBV29-1 to TRBJ1-1; D gene ambiguous. Germline values: CDR1 SQVTM, CDR2 ANQGSEA. This CDR3 comprises 14 residues. Trimming shortened V by 3 bases and J by 5 bases, and 16 bases separated the two germline ends. CDR3 DNA: TGCAGCGTTGACGGGGAGGAACAAGGGACTGAAGCTTTCTTT. Amino acid sequence: CSVDGEEQGTEAFF.

The chain is built from TRBV5-1 and TRBJ1-3; 9 nucleotides match TRBD1. The CDR3 contains 16 residues. In germline, CDR1 is SGHRS, CDR2 YFSETQ. V gave up 6 bases and J gave up 1 base; unmatched junction bases: 8. The CDR3 region is CASTQTGGGSGNTIYF. The CDR3 DNA reads TGCGCCAGCACCCAGACAGGGGGTGGATCTGGAAACACCATATATTTT.

This chain joins TRBV30 and TRBJ1-1; TRBD1 agrees at 7 bases. CDR3 size: 13 residues. The V and J ends lost 4 bases and 7 bases, in that order; junction bases with no gene match: 9. Per germline, CDR1 GTSNPN and CDR2 SVGIG (reference sequence). CDR3 DNA: TGTGCCTGGACAGACAAGGGGGCGATTGAAGCTTTCTTT. Amino acids: CAWTDKGAIEAFF.

The chain combines TRBV19 with TRBJ2-7, with D perhaps TRBD1 (6 bases). The germline gives CDR1 LNHDA, CDR2 SQIVND (reference sequence). The CDR3 has 14 residues. Trimming removed 4 bases from V and 0 bases from J, with 10 bases in between. This CDR3 is CASSSGQSSYEQYF. Here the CDR3 DNA reads TGTGCCAGTAGTAGCGGACAGAGCTCCTACGAGCAGTACTTC.

The chain employs TRBV28 and TRBJ2-5; D unclear. The CDR3 totals 13 residues. Germline V gene sequence: CDR1 MDHEN, CDR2 SYDVKM. Trimming removed 4 bases from V and 2 bases from J, with 8 bases in between. The chain's CDR3 is CASSSQLQETQYF. The CDR3, as DNA: TGTGCCAGCAGTTCTCAGTTGCAAGAGACCCAGTACTTC.

This clone was observed once. The chain carries TRBV5-1 and TRBJ1-1, with a possible D match to TRBD1 (6 bases). V lost 3 bases and J 3 bases, leaving 12 bases between the germline ends. CDR1 and CDR2 from the germline V gene are SGHRS and YFSETQ. CDR3 length equals 14 residues. The CDR3 sequence: CASSSGPGDTEAFF. CDR3 DNA: TGCGCCAGCAGCTCCGGGCCAGGGGACACTGAAGCTTTCTTT.

V is TRBV7-2 and J is TRBJ1-4; D gene ambiguous. The germline gives CDR1 SGHTA, CDR2 FQGNSA. The CDR3 has 14 amino acids. Trimming took 3 bases from V and 4 from J, leaving 9 bases between them. This CDR3 reads CASSFWRSNEKLFF. Written as DNA, the CDR3 is TGTGCCAGCAGCTTTTGGAGAAGTAATGAAAAACTGTTTTTT.

This chain connects TRBV11-2 to TRBJ2-7; 9 positions agree with TRBD2. V dropped 5 bases and J dropped 1; count of bases not matched to a gene: 9. The CDR3 consists of 16 residues. CDR1 is SGHAT, CDR2 FQNNGV, per germline. The CDR3 sequence is CASSRATSGSSYEQYF. DNA for the CDR3: TGTGCCAGCAGCCGAGCAACTAGCGGGTCTTCCTACGAGCAGTACTTC.

The chain has TRBV28 and TRBJ2-1; 9 bases match TRBD1. The V and J ends lost 6 bases and 0 bases, in that order; junction bases with no gene match: 9. CDR3 length: 17 residues. CDR1 is MDHEN and CDR2 is SYDVKM in the germline V gene. The CDR3 coding sequence is TGTGCCAGCAGGAGGCCGACAGGGGGGAGCTCCTACAATGAGCAGTTCTTC. This sequence encodes CASRRPTGGSSYNEQFF.

The V and J genes are TRBV27 and TRBJ1-2, with 7 bases lining up with TRBD1. Unmatched junction bases numbered 7, after V lost 6 bases and J lost 0 bases. The CDR3 is 15 amino acids. CDR1 is MNHEY, CDR2 SMNVEV, per germline (reference sequence). The CDR3 region has the DNA TGTGCCAGCAGGCCTTGGGACAGTCCTAACTATGGCTACACCTTC. It codes for CASRPWDSPNYGYTF.

The chain employs TRBV28 and TRBJ1-1; 9 bases align to TRBD1. The trim removed 5 bases at V and 4 bases at J, leaving 5 bases unmatched. There are 14 residues in the CDR3. Germline lookup yields CDR1 MDHEN and CDR2 SYDVKM. CDR3 region: CASSAGTGFTEAFF. The DNA of the CDR3 is TGTGCCAGCAGTGCCGGGACAGGGTTCACTGAAGCTTTCTTT.

V is TRBV6-5 and J is TRBJ2-5; weak D call: TRBD2 (6 bases). This CDR3 contains 15 residues. Germline-derived CDR1 and CDR2 are MNHEY and SVGAGI. V dropped 1 base and J dropped 4 bases, with 13 bases sitting between them. The CDR3 reads CASSYFRAGRETQYF. Here the CDR3 DNA reads TGTGCCAGCAGTTACTTTCGAGCGGGTAGAGAGACCCAGTACTTC.

This clone was seen only a few times. The gene calls are TRBV24-1 and TRBJ1-2, with 7 bases that match TRBD1. The J segment lost 8 bases and the V segment lost 4 bases, leaving 6 bases of the junction unmatched. Germline values: CDR1 KGHDR, CDR2 SFDVKD. This CDR3 spans 13 amino acids. CDR3 in amino acids: CATSDGDSGGYTF. DNA for the CDR3: TGTGCCACCAGTGACGGGGACAGCGGAGGCTACACCTTC.

V and J are TRBV24-1 and TRBJ1-5, with 8 nucleotides matching TRBD1. Germline V gene sequence: CDR1 KGHDR, CDR2 SFDVKD. This CDR3 is built from 16 residues. V lost 9 bases, J lost 1 base, and 10 bases stayed unmatched. DNA for the CDR3: TGTGCCACCTCGCAGGGGGCGAGGGAAAGCAATCAGCCCCAGCATTTT. Its protein is CATSQGARESNQPQHF.

V and J are TRBV12-3 or TRBV12-4 and TRBJ2-1, with 10 bases that match TRBD2. The CDR3 is made up of 13 amino acids. V was clipped by 6 bases and J by 6 bases; unmatched bases: 2. Here the CDR3 reads CASRGLATNEQFF. The CDR3, as DNA: TGTGCCAGCAGGGGACTAGCGACCAATGAGCAGTTCTTC.

The chain has TRBV18 and TRBJ2-1; D is uncertain. The CDR3 length is 17 residues. The V end lost 0 bases, the J end lost 0 bases, and 12 bases lay between the germline ends. CDR1 is KGHSH, CDR2 LQKENI, per germline. The CDR3 DNA is TGTGCCAGCTCACCACCGAGAGGAGATCACTCCTACAATGAGCAGTTCTTC. The encoded protein is CASSPPRGDHSYNEQFF.

The genes are TRBV2 and TRBJ1-1, with TRBD1 matching over 10 bases. Germline CDR1 and CDR2: SNHLY and FYNNEI. CDR3 length equals 17 residues. With V trimmed by 6 bases and J by 0 bases, 10 bases remained unmatched. The CDR3 is CASRTGGWGRMNTEAFF. Written as DNA, the CDR3 is TGTGCCAGCAGGACAGGGGGCTGGGGGCGGATGAACACTGAAGCTTTCTTT.

This clone has only one observation. The J gene is TRBJ2-2, the V gene TRBV7-2, with 7 bases fitting TRBD2. CDR3 length: 14 residues. Per the germline V gene, CDR1 is SGHTA and CDR2 is FQGNSA. Losses at the gene ends were 3 bases for V and 5 bases for J; bases not matched to a gene: 3. In DNA, the CDR3 is TGTGCCAGCAGCTTCACTAGCGTAACCGGGGAGCTGTTTTTT. Translation gives CASSFTSVTGELFF.

The chain links TRBV7-9 to TRBJ2-1; 13 bases map to TRBD2. The V and J ends lost 4 bases and 6 bases, in that order; junction bases with no gene match: 3. The CDR3 is 15 amino acids. CDR1 SEHNR and CDR2 FQNEAQ come from the germline V gene (reference sequence). CDR3 region: CASSWTSGGPNEQFF. CDR3 sequence (DNA): TGTGCCAGCAGCTGGACTAGCGGGGGCCCCAATGAGCAGTTCTTC.

A word on this clone: Other DNA sequences within the sample encode an identical CDR3. The V gene is TRBV4-1, the J gene TRBJ1-4; D is perhaps TRBD1 (5 bases). The germline gives CDR1 MGHRA, CDR2 YSYEKL. V gave up 0 bases and J gave up 7 bases, with 12 bases separating them. CDR3 size: 15 residues. The CDR3 coding sequence is TGCGCCAGCAGCCAAGAAGGAACAGGCGGTGAAAAACTGTTTTTT. As protein: CASSQEGTGGEKLFF.

The chain employs TRBV11-2 and TRBJ2-7; 8 bases line up with TRBD1. Per germline, CDR1 SGHAT and CDR2 FQNNGV. J gave up 9 bases and V 6 bases, and 25 bases lay outside the gene matches. CDR3 length: 18 amino acids. This chain's CDR3 is CASSSIFAGTGVQVGQYF. In nucleotides, the CDR3 is TGTGCCAGCAGTTCAATTTTTGCCGGGACAGGTGTGCAGGTGGGGCAGTACTTC.

The V call is TRBV5-6, the J call TRBJ1-1, with D perhaps matching TRBD1 (6 bases). Trimming removed 3 bases at V and 3 bases at J, with 18 bases between. Germline V gene lookup returns CDR1 SGHDT and CDR2 YYEEEE. CDR3 length equals 16 residues. The CDR3 protein is CASSSPQGRIDTEAFF. CDR3 nucleotide sequence: TGTGCCAGCAGCTCTCCACAGGGTCGGATTGACACTGAAGCTTTCTTT.